These T cell receptor beta chains were read from a single sample in a study of Ad26.COV2.S vaccination and SARS-CoV-2 variants. Sequencing used immunoSEQ multiplex PCR; TCRdb keeps in-frame clones, though not all of them. The repertoire holds around 450,000 clones, with 90% as singletons. Material: peripheral blood, obtained in a trial of Ad26.COV2.S vaccine versus placebo. The receptors derive from a person between 18 and 59 years old who received the Ad26.COV2.S COVID-19 vaccine or a placebo. The CDR3 runs from the conserved cysteine through the conserved F or W.

TRBV4-3 CASSQHRNTEAFF
TRBV5-4 CASSSDSFYEQYF
TRBV6-2/TRBV6-3 CASSYGTGGVNEQFF
TRBV3-1/TRBV3-2 CASALQVSGNTIYF
TRBV7-2 CASSSRRSQETQYF
TRBV9 CASSALTSGRADEQFF
TRBV27 CASGDDTSSYEQYF
TRBV5-6 CASSGALQETQYF
TRBV7-9 CASSLEGGGPGDTQYF
TRBV7-2 CASSFQGATNEKLFF
TRBV5-4 CASSLGPGVETQYF
TRBV14 CASREHPQGEQFF
TRBV27 CASSFVAVDNEQFF
TRBV5-5 CASSPGGGRTGELFF
TRBV11-2 CASSLDPQQKNTEAFF
TRBV6-5 CASTRASENTGELFF
TRBV27 CASSLSGAAGELFF
TRBV12-3/TRBV12-4 CASSLGQTYEQYF
TRBV20-1 CSASHRGRASYEQYF
TRBV6-2/TRBV6-3 CASSYPDTQYF
TRBV28 CASIDRGHTGELFF
TRBV7-9 CASSLGDRSFVETQYF
TRBV30 CAWNPGTANSPLHF
TRBV28 CASGTGVDWYGNTIYF
TRBV6-2/TRBV6-3 CASSPTSGYNEQFF
TRBV10-3 CAIRAGGRTDTQYF
TRBV6-5 CASSYSVGRADTQYF
TRBV21-1 CASSKAAGLAAAYEQYF
TRBV2 CASSEYQETQYF
TRBV9 CASSKQGDSYEQYF
TRBV11-2 CASSPPLGASYEQYF
TRBV6-5 CASSYSTGTEAFF
TRBV27 CASRPAQGSGDNEQFF
TRBV3-1/TRBV3-2 CASSLGTSGRRFF
TRBV9 CASSALGGNTEAFF
TRBV11-2 CASSLRPGLAYTDTQYF